A single TCR beta chain is shown here with its context. Its antigen is undetermined. The record originates from a study of shared clonotypes between healthy human individuals. The repertoire was sequenced with immunoSEQ multiplex PCR; TCRdb's copy has only in-frame clones and lacks some. The sample consists of some 1 million clones, about 75% of them appearing once. Germline V CDR1 and CDR2: SGHKS, YYEKEE (reference sequence). Trimming took 2 bases from V and 4 from J, leaving 12 bases between them. The CDR3 is made up of 14 amino acids. Study-level results: About 5% was the fraction of naive CD4 clonotypes found shared across several donors.

Material for sequencing was memory CD4+ T cells sorted from blood. Subset given: CD45RA-negative fraction. The chain recombines TRBV5-5 with TRBJ1-2, with a possible D match to TRBD1 (5 bases). The clonotype comes from a man between 18 and 29 years old in good health. The CDR3 sequence is CASSFRQSSYGYTF. The CDR3 DNA reads TGTGCCAGCAGCTTCAGACAGTCTTCCTATGGCTACACCTTC.